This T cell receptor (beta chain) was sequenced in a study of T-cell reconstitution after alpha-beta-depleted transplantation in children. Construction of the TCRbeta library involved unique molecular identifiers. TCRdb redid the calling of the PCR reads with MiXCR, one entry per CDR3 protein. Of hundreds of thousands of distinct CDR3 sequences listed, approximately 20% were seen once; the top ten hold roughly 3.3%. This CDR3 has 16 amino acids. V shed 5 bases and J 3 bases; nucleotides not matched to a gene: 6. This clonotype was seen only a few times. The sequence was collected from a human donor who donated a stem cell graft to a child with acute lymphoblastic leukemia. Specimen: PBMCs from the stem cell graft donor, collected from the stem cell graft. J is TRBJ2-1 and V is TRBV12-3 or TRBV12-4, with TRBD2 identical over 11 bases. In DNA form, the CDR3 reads TGTGCCAGCAGTGCGTCGGGACTAGCGGACTACAATGAGCAGTTCTTC. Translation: CASSASGLADYNEQFF.